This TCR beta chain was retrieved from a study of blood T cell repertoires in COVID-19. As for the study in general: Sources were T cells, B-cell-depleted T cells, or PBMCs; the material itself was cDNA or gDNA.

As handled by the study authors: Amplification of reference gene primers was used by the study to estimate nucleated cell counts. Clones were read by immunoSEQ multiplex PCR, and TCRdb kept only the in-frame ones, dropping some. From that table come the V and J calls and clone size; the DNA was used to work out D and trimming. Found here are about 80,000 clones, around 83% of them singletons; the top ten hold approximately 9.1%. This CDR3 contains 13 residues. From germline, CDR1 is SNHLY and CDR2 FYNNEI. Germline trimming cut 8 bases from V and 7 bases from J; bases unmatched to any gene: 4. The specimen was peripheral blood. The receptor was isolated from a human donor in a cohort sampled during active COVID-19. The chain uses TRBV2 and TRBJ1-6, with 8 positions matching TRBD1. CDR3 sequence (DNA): TGTGCCAGCGGACAGGGAAGGAATTCACCCCTCCACTTT. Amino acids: CASGQGRNSPLHF.